This is a list of T cell receptor beta chains from one sample in a study of CD8 T cells in Susac syndrome. MiXCR, run by TCRdb on the immunoSEQ multiplex PCR reads, gives a single entry per CDR3 protein. This sample yields about 300,000 distinct CDR3 sequences, of which about nine tenths are seen a single time; approximately 0.18% belongs to the top ten. Material: CD8+ T cells from PBMCs. The receptor set was obtained from a human donor with multiple sclerosis. The CDR3 runs from the conserved cysteine through the conserved F or W. Fields, in order: J gene, clone size, V gene, D gene, CDR3 DNA, CDR3 protein. D genes are given only for firm matches. A clone size is listed for some rows: how often the clone was seen (once, few, many), or a class if it is expanded.

J: TRBJ1-2
size: NA
V: TRBV20-1
D: NA
DNA: TGCAGTGCCATTTCCCAGACCGGCGTGGGCTACACCTTC
CDR3: CSAISQTGVGYTF

J: TRBJ1-5
size: once
V: TRBV19
D: NA
DNA: TGTGCCAGTAGTATTGTTCCGATCAATCAGCCCCAGCATTTT
CDR3: CASSIVPINQPQHF

J: TRBJ2-5
size: NA
V: TRBV6-2/TRBV6-3
D: NA
DNA: TGTGCCAGCAACAAGGTTATCCAAGAGACCCAGTACTTC
CDR3: CASNKVIQETQYF

J: TRBJ2-7
size: NA
V: TRBV7-2
D: NA
DNA: TGTGCCAGCTCGCGGATACCCAACTACGAGCAGTACTTC
CDR3: CASSRIPNYEQYF

J: TRBJ1-2
size: NA
V: TRBV7-3
D: TRBD1
DNA: TGTGCCAGCAGCTACCTCCGGGACAGGGGGAGCTACACCTTC
CDR3: CASSYLRDRGSYTF

J: TRBJ2-7
size: NA
V: TRBV30
D: NA
DNA: TGTGCCTGGGGCGAGGGGGATCTCTACGAGCAGTACTTC
CDR3: CAWGEGDLYEQYF

J: TRBJ1-3
size: once
V: TRBV9
D: NA
DNA: TGTGCCAGCAGCGAGGAGGGAGGTGCGGGAAACACCATATATTTT
CDR3: CASSEEGGAGNTIYF

J: TRBJ1-1
size: once
V: TRBV2
D: NA
DNA: TGTGCCAGCACCTCTTCGAACACTGAAGCTTTCTTT
CDR3: CASTSSNTEAFF

J: TRBJ2-4
size: NA
V: TRBV21-1
D: NA
DNA: TGTGCCAGCAGCAACCCCCAGGACAGGGGGGGCGTAAACATTCAGTACTTC
CDR3: CASSNPQDRGGVNIQYF

J: TRBJ1-2
size: NA
V: TRBV7-9
D: NA
DNA: TGTGCAATCGGGACAACCTATGGCTACACCTTC
CDR3: CAIGTTYGYTF

J: TRBJ2-7
size: NA
V: TRBV6-2/TRBV6-3
D: TRBD2
DNA: TGTGCCAGCAGTTGGACTAGCGGGGTCTCCTACGAGCAGTACTTC
CDR3: CASSWTSGVSYEQYF

J: TRBJ2-3
size: NA
V: TRBV7-9
D: TRBD2
DNA: TGTGCCAGCAGCTTGTCACTAGCGGGGGACACAGATACGCAGTATTTT
CDR3: CASSLSLAGDTDTQYF

J: TRBJ1-2
size: NA
V: TRBV9
D: NA
DNA: TGTGCCAGTGGGGATAACTATGGCTACACCTTC
CDR3: CASGDNYGYTF

J: TRBJ1-1
size: NA
V: TRBV23-1
D: NA
DNA: TGCGCCAGCAGTCAATCGCGGGCGGTTGGAGCTTTCTTT
CDR3: CASSQSRAVGAFF

J: TRBJ2-4
size: NA
V: TRBV4-3
D: NA
DNA: TGCGCCAGCAGCCAAGATTCGGCGGGCGTAGCCAAAAACATTCAGTACTTC
CDR3: CASSQDSAGVAKNIQYF

J: TRBJ2-2
size: NA
V: TRBV27
D: NA
DNA: TGTGCCAGCAGTTTATGGGGGGCGAACACCGGGGAGCTGTTTTTT
CDR3: CASSLWGANTGELFF

J: TRBJ2-1
size: NA
V: TRBV27
D: NA
DNA: TGTGCCAGCAGTTCGTATGGTGAGCAGTTCTTC
CDR3: CASSSYGEQFF

J: TRBJ1-1
size: NA
V: TRBV2
D: NA
DNA: TGTGCCCAGGCGGGGGGGCGCCCCGAAGCTTTCTTT
CDR3: CAQAGGRPEAFF

J: TRBJ2-5
size: few
V: TRBV19
D: NA
DNA: TGTGCCAGTAGCCCCCCCGGAAGCCAAGAGACCCAGTACTTC
CDR3: CASSPPGSQETQYF

J: TRBJ2-7
size: NA
V: TRBV6-1
D: NA
DNA: TGTGCCAGCTATATCAGAGGGCAGCCAGCTTACGAGCAGTACTTC
CDR3: CASYIRGQPAYEQYF

J: TRBJ2-7
size: NA
V: TRBV29-1
D: NA
DNA: TGCAGCGCCCAAGAACTCTACGAGCAGTACTTC
CDR3: CSAQELYEQYF

J: TRBJ2-1
size: few
V: TRBV7-2
D: TRBD2
DNA: TGTGCCAGCAGCTTAACTAGCGGGAGGCACAATGAGCAGTTCTTC
CDR3: CASSLTSGRHNEQFF

J: TRBJ2-1
size: NA
V: TRBV20-1
D: TRBD2
DNA: TGCAGTGTGGGCGGGAGTAGTCCAAATGAGCAGTTCTTC
CDR3: CSVGGSSPNEQFF

J: TRBJ2-5
size: NA
V: TRBV2
D: TRBD2
DNA: TGTGCCAGCACCCCGGGACTAGCGACTTACTCCCAAGAGACCCAGTACTTC
CDR3: CASTPGLATYSQETQYF

J: TRBJ2-1
size: once
V: TRBV28
D: NA
DNA: TGTGCCACCGGCGGTTGGCTAGTGTTAAGCGCTGAGCAGTTCTTC
CDR3: CATGGWLVLSAEQFF

J: TRBJ2-1
size: NA
V: TRBV5-4
D: NA
DNA: TGTGCCAGCAGCTTTGCCCCGACCGGGAATGAGCAGTTCTTC
CDR3: CASSFAPTGNEQFF

J: TRBJ1-5
size: NA
V: TRBV19
D: NA
DNA: TGTGCCGCGGGGGATCAGCCCCAGCATTTT
CDR3: CAAGDQPQHF

J: TRBJ2-1
size: NA
V: TRBV2
D: TRBD1
DNA: TGTGCCAGCAGTGAACCGGCGGGACAGGGCTACAATGAGCAGTTCTTC
CDR3: CASSEPAGQGYNEQFF

J: TRBJ2-1
size: NA
V: TRBV29-1
D: NA
DNA: TGCAGCGTCCCCGGTGGGGGTAGCTCCTACAATGAGCAGTTCTTC
CDR3: CSVPGGGSSYNEQFF

J: TRBJ1-1
size: NA
V: TRBV5-6
D: NA
DNA: TGTGCCAGCATGGTAAACACTGAAGCTTTCTTT
CDR3: CASMVNTEAFF

J: TRBJ2-1
size: NA
V: TRBV5-1
D: NA
DNA: TGCGCCAGCAGGTCCCCAGTTTGGGAGCAGTTCTTC
CDR3: CASRSPVWEQFF

J: TRBJ1-5
size: NA
V: TRBV4-2
D: NA
DNA: TGTGCCAGCAGCCAGGGTGGGGACGGCCGGCAGCCCCAGCATTTT
CDR3: CASSQGGDGRQPQHF

J: TRBJ1-1
size: NA
V: TRBV20-1
D: NA
DNA: TGCAGTGCTAGGACACACGTATCGAACACTGAAGCTTTCTTT
CDR3: CSARTHVSNTEAFF

J: TRBJ1-3
size: NA
V: TRBV23-1
D: NA
DNA: TGCGCCAGCAGTCCCAACCCGCCACAGCCTGGAAACACCATATATTTT
CDR3: CASSPNPPQPGNTIYF

J: TRBJ2-3
size: NA
V: TRBV28
D: NA
DNA: TGTGCCAGCATTACGTCTAGGGGTAGCACAGATACGCAGTATTTT
CDR3: CASITSRGSTDTQYF